A single T cell receptor beta chain is shown here with its context. The data are from a study of blood T cell repertoires in COVID-19. Some clones are missing from TCRdb's copy, which holds only in-frame ones; the method was immunoSEQ multiplex PCR. The sample contains approximately 150,000 clones, approximately 82% of which appear only once. The receptor was derived from a man in his 60s who had recovered from COVID-19. The sample taken for sequencing was PBMCs or T cells enriched from blood (not recorded which).

CDR3 nucleotides: TGTGCCAGTAGTATTAACAGGGGATGGGACACTGAAGCTTTCTTT. It encodes CASSINRGWDTEAFF. The chain has TRBV19 and TRBJ1-1, with 7 bases aligning to TRBD1. The CDR3 consists of 15 residues. Germline V gene lookup returns CDR1 LNHDA and CDR2 SQIVND (reference sequence). After removal of 3 bases from V and 3 bases from J, the junction contained 7 bases not matched to a gene.